A selection of T cell receptor beta chains follows, all from one sample in a study of metastatic and nonmetastatic thyroid tumors. TCRdb used MiXCR to call clones anew from the PCR reads. In the table there are around 30,000 clones, 4% of which are singletons. The sample taken for sequencing was blood. These receptors were collected from a female donor with papillary thyroid cancer or a benign thyroid nodule (not recorded which). Some clones in this sample may be carry-over from other donors' samples. CDR3s include the opening cysteine and the closing phenylalanine or tryptophan. The D gene is left open where the match is weak. The listing skips clone size in some rows; elsewhere it reads once, few, many or a size class.

d_call	v_call	j_call	clone_size	cdr3_nt	cdr3_aa
TRBD1	TRBV19	TRBJ2-7	many	TGTGCCAGTAGGACAGGGGCAGGGTACGAGCAGTACTTC	CASRTGAGYEQYF
-	TRBV11-3	TRBJ2-5	few	TGTGCCAGCAGCTTAGAAGTGATACGCCAAGAGACCCAGTACTTC	CASSLEVIRQETQYF
-	TRBV11-2	TRBJ1-1	-	TGTGCCAGCAGCTTAGAGGGGGCTGGGACTGAAGCTTTCTTT	CASSLEGAGTEAFF
-	TRBV5-6	TRBJ2-3	many	TGTGCCAGCAGCTTGGCAATCACAGATACGCAGTATTTT	CASSLAITDTQYF
TRBD1	TRBV6-1	TRBJ1-5	-	TGTGCCAGCAGTGAAGAGGGGGCCGCCGTTCAGCCCCAGCATTTT	CASSEEGAAVQPQHF
-	TRBV3-1	TRBJ2-3	few	TGTGCCAGCAGCCAATGGGTTGAAAATACGCAGTATTTT	CASSQWVENTQYF
TRBD2	TRBV4-1	TRBJ2-3	many	TGCGCCAGCAGCCAAGATACCCTAGCGTGGGGGGGGGATACGCAGTATTTT	CASSQDTLAWGGDTQYF
-	TRBV12-3/TRBV12-4	TRBJ1-1	few	TGTGCCAGCACTTCGGAGGGGACAATCGACGAGGCTTTCTTT	CASTSEGTIDEAFF
-	TRBV14	TRBJ2-2	-	TGTGCCAGCAGCCAATGGCAGGGGAACACCGGGGAGCTGTTTTTT	CASSQWQGNTGELFF
-	TRBV27	TRBJ2-7	-	TGTGCCAGCATTTTATCGTGGACATACTACGAGCAGTACTTC	CASILSWTYYEQYF
-	TRBV6-1	TRBJ1-1	-	TGTGCCAGCAGTCTGACAGGTAAGGGAGGTGGTGAAGCTTTCTTT	CASSLTGKGGGEAFF
TRBD2	TRBV3-1	TRBJ2-5	many	TGTGCCAGCAGCCAAGTCGTTATCGGCGGGAGGGCAGGTGAGACCCAGTACTTC	CASSQVVIGGRAGETQYF
-	TRBV6-1	TRBJ1-2	few	TGTGCCAGCAGTGAGATGGCAGGTCTTTATGGCTACACCTTC	CASSEMAGLYGYTF
-	TRBV30	TRBJ1-1	-	TGTGCCTGGAGCGCGAACAAGGGCACTGAAGCTTTCTTT	CAWSANKGTEAFF
TRBD1	TRBV6-2/TRBV6-3	TRBJ2-2	-	TGTGCCATCAAGACAGGGGGTGACACCGGGGAGCGGTTTTTT	CAIKTGGDTGERFF
-	TRBV18	TRBJ1-1	many	TGTGCCAGCTCACCACCGATGGGGGGCACTGAAGCTTTCTTT	CASSPPMGGTEAFF
-	TRBV6-5	TRBJ2-7	-	TGTGCCAGCAGTTACTCGACGACTCCCTCCTACGAGCAGTACTTC	CASSYSTTPSYEQYF
-	TRBV28	TRBJ1-2	-	TGTGCCAGCAGTTTGGGGGGGGCCGTCAGCTACACCTTC	CASSLGGAVSYTF
-	TRBV2	TRBJ1-5	many	TGTGCCAGCAGTGAATCCGGGAGCAATCAGCCCCAGCATTTT	CASSESGSNQPQHF
TRBD1	TRBV7-8	TRBJ1-2	few	TGTGCCAGCAGCGTGGGACAGGACTATGGCTACACCTTC	CASSVGQDYGYTF
TRBD1	TRBV29-1	TRBJ2-7	many	TGCAGCGTCGTTCTCCGGGACAGGGGATACGAGCAGTACTTC	CSVVLRDRGYEQYF
-	TRBV28	TRBJ1-6	few	TGTGCCAGCAGTCTACAGGGATTGGAGAGCTCCTATAATTCACCCCTCCACTTT	CASSLQGLESSYNSPLHF
-	TRBV4-2	TRBJ2-1	many	TGTGCCAGCAGCCATCTAGGGGATGAGCAGTTCTTC	CASSHLGDEQFF
-	TRBV5-1	TRBJ2-2	many	TGCGCCAGCAGCTACAGACGGAGCACCGGGGAGCTGTTTTTT	CASSYRRSTGELFF
-	TRBV5-1	TRBJ2-2	many	TGCGCCAGCAGCTGGGGGGAGCCTGGCACCGGGGAGCTGTTTTTT	CASSWGEPGTGELFF
-	TRBV9	TRBJ1-2	many	TGTGCCAGCAGCTCCATTGCTGGCTACACCTTC	CASSSIAGYTF
-	TRBV6-2/TRBV6-3	TRBJ2-7	few	TGTGCCAGCAGGCTAGGAGGGCCGCACTACGAGCAGTACTTC	CASRLGGPHYEQYF
TRBD1	TRBV27	TRBJ2-1	-	TGTGCCAGCAGTTTCTCCGACAGGGTGTCCTACAATGAGCAGTTCTTC	CASSFSDRVSYNEQFF
TRBD2	TRBV18	TRBJ2-5	many	TGTGCCAGCTCACCAGAAACTAGCGGATACCAAGAGACCCAGTACTTC	CASSPETSGYQETQYF